One and the same sample provided the 29 T cell receptor beta chains below, sequenced in a study of CD8 T cells in Susac syndrome. A quantity of 0.5 to 1 ug RNA underwent reverse transcription using random hexamers. TCRdb analysed the immunoSEQ multiplex PCR reads with MiXCR anew, one entry per CDR3 protein. Here the sample spans about 400,000 distinct CDR3 sequences, more than 80% being singletons. The sequenced sample consisted of CD8+ T cells from PBMCs. All receptors derive from a human donor with multiple sclerosis.

This chain joins TRBV4-2 and TRBJ2-2; no definite D call. V dropped 3 bases and J dropped 9 bases, with 14 bases sitting between them. Per the germline V gene, CDR1 is LGHNA and CDR2 is YNFKEQ. The CDR3 is 14 amino acids. The CDR3 nucleotides read TGTGCCAGCAGCCATCCGGAAGGAGTAAGGGAGCTGTTTTTT. Translating it yields CASSHPEGVRELFF.

The chain combines TRBV18 with TRBJ2-7; D is possibly TRBD2 (6 bases). Deletions cut 3 bases from V and 3 bases from J, with 15 bases between. Germline V gene sequence: CDR1 KGHSH, CDR2 LQKENI. The CDR3 sequence is 15 residues long. The CDR3 sequence: CASSPKGLPFYEQYF. CDR3 bases: TGTGCCAGCTCACCCAAGGGACTGCCATTCTACGAGCAGTACTTC.

The V and J genes are TRBV3-1 and TRBJ1-5; the match to TRBD1 covers 9 bases. With V trimmed by 10 bases and J by 0 bases, 13 bases remained unmatched. CDR3 length equals 17 residues. In germline, CDR1 is LGHDT, CDR2 YNNKEL (reference sequence). CDR3 DNA sequence: TGTGCCAAAGCCACGGGACAGGGAGATCATAGCAATCAGCCCCAGCATTTT. This translates into CAKATGQGDHSNQPQHF.

V gene TRBV7-8 combines with J gene TRBJ1-6; 7 bases agree with TRBD1. Germline values: CDR1 SGHVS, CDR2 FQNEAQ. The junction had 21 bases not matched to a gene; V was cut back by 1 base and J by 12 bases. This CDR3 has 19 residues. The CDR3 here is CASSLDVRPPGTVLLPLHF. In DNA form, the CDR3 reads TGTGCCAGCAGCTTAGACGTCCGACCGCCCGGGACAGTACTATTACCCCTCCACTTT. The whole variable domain, remainder taken from reference TRBV7-8 and TRBJ1-6, is GAGVSQSPRYKVAKRGQDVALRCDPISGHVSLFWYQQALGQGPEFLTYFQNEAQLDKSGLPSDRFFAERPEGSVSTLKIQRTQQEDSAVYLCASSLDVRPPGTVLLPLHFGNGTRLTVT.

V and J are TRBV5-1 and TRBJ2-5; 8 bases agree with TRBD2. CDR3 size: 15 residues. With V trimmed by 4 bases and J by 0 bases, 5 bases remained unmatched. Per the germline V gene, CDR1 is SGHRS and CDR2 is YFSETQ. Here the CDR3 DNA reads TGCGCCAGCAGCCCGTCGCGGGGGGACCAAGAGACCCAGTACTTC. This codes for CASSPSRGDQETQYF.

The chain combines TRBV29-1 with TRBJ1-2; 10 nucleotides align to TRBD1. The germline CDR1 and CDR2 sequences are SQVTM and ANQGSEA. V dropped 5 bases and J dropped 7; count of bases not matched to a gene: 7. The CDR3 length is 13 residues. CDR3 protein: CSVQSDRGPGYTF. CDR3 nucleotides: TGCAGCGTTCAATCTGACAGGGGGCCTGGCTACACCTTC.

J is TRBJ1-2 and V is TRBV30; D is perhaps TRBD1 (6 bases). Trimming took off 0 bases at V and 4 bases at J, with 15 bases between the two ends. From germline, CDR1 is GTSNPN and CDR2 SVGIG (reference sequence). The CDR3 is 15 residues long. CDR3 sequence (DNA): TGTGCCTGGAGTGTCTCAGCAGGGGTACTCTATGGCTACACCTTC. Encoded protein: CAWSVSAGVLYGYTF.

This chain links TRBV7-9 with TRBJ1-1; 10 bases match TRBD1. CDR3 size: 17 residues. V was pared by 8 bases and J by 1 base, with 13 bases of the junction left unmatched. CDR1 and CDR2 from the germline V gene are SEHNR and FQNEAQ (reference sequence). The CDR3 DNA is TGTGCCAGCGGCCACGATCGGACAGGGGGTACGAACACTGAAGCTTTCTTT. Translated: CASGHDRTGGTNTEAFF.

V and J are TRBV27 and TRBJ2-3; weak D call: TRBD1 (5 bases). Per the germline V gene, CDR1 is MNHEY and CDR2 is SMNVEV (reference sequence). Trimming cost V 5 bases and J 2 bases, with 11 bases left between them. CDR3 length: 14 amino acids. The CDR3 DNA reads as TGTGCCAGCAGTACCCGACAGAACACAGATACGCAGTATTTT. Protein sequence: CASSTRQNTDTQYF.

J is TRBJ2-2 and V is TRBV27; D perhaps matches TRBD1 (6 bases). Germline CDR1 and CDR2: MNHEY and SMNVEV (reference sequence). V was pared by 5 bases and J by 11 bases, with 12 bases between. The CDR3 consists of 12 residues. The CDR3 DNA sequence: TGTGCCAGCAGTACTGGGACAATAGAGCTGTTTTTT. This sequence encodes CASSTGTIELFF.

The chain recombines TRBV12-3 or TRBV12-4 with TRBJ2-7; D gene ambiguous. This CDR3 contains 16 residues. The V gene lost 3 bases and the J gene lost 0 bases, with 15 bases spanning the gap. The CDR3 DNA is TGTGCCAGCAGTTTGGTCCCCGGCGGATCCTCCTACGAGCAGTACTTC. Protein sequence: CASSLVPGGSSYEQYF.

The chain uses TRBV6-7 and TRBJ1-1; D not resolved. TRBV6-7 is an ORF, with its function uncertain. This CDR3 comprises 13 residues. Trimming took off 11 bases at V and 2 bases at J, with 15 bases between the two ends. CDR3 residues: CALQLTINTEAFF. The CDR3 region has the DNA TGTGCCTTACAGTTAACAATCAACACTGAAGCTTTCTTT.

The CDR3 protein is CASSQGLQGDQETQYF. The CDR3 bases are TGCGCCAGCAGCCAAGGTCTACAGGGGGACCAAGAGACCCAGTACTTC. The genes are TRBV4-1 and TRBJ2-5; 8 bases fit TRBD1. CDR1 MGHRA and CDR2 YSYEKL come from the germline V gene. The CDR3 covers 16 residues. J gave up 0 bases and V 1 base, and 4 bases lay outside the gene matches.

The chain combines TRBV6-1 with TRBJ1-1; TRBD1 is a possible D gene (6 bases). CDR1 and CDR2 from the germline V gene are MNHNS and SASEGT. The CDR3 runs to 12 residues. The V end was cut by 4 bases, the J end by 5 bases, with 8 bases between. The CDR3 DNA follows: TGTGCCAGCAGTGCAGGGGCTACTGAAGCTTTCTTT. Translating gives CASSAGATEAFF.

CDR3 residues: CSARWRGGINNEQFF. DNA for the CDR3: TGCAGTGCTAGATGGCGGGGGGGCATCAACAATGAGCAGTTCTTC. The rearrangement joins TRBV20-1 to TRBJ2-1; TRBD2 aligns across 9 bases. The CDR3 totals 15 residues. The V segment lost 2 bases and the J segment 5 bases; nucleotides outside the gene matches: 7. Germline CDR1 DFQATT, CDR2 SNEGSKA (reference sequence).

The chain employs TRBV10-3 and TRBJ2-1, with 9 bases matching TRBD1. This CDR3 spans 15 amino acids. Germline CDR1 reads ENHRY; CDR2 reads SYGVKD. V was pared by 5 bases and J by 5 bases, with 7 bases of the junction left unmatched. Written as DNA, the CDR3 is TGTGCCATCAGTAGGACAGGGGCTATCCACAATGAGCAGTTCTTC. Residues: CAISRTGAIHNEQFF.

This chain connects TRBV27 to TRBJ1-1; D not resolved. Trimming stripped 4 bases from V and 6 bases from J, with 12 bases between. Germline loops: CDR1 MNHEY, CDR2 SMNVEV (reference sequence). The CDR3 sequence is 13 residues long. The CDR3 region has the DNA TGTGCCAGCAGTTCCTCCTTGACATCTGAAGCTTTCTTT. This gives the protein CASSSSLTSEAFF.

This chain uses TRBV30 with TRBJ2-7, with D perhaps TRBD2 (6 bases). Germline V gene data show CDR1 as GTSNPN and CDR2 as SVGIG (reference sequence). Trimming cost V 0 bases and J 7 bases, with 19 bases left between them. The CDR3 sequence is 15 residues long. As DNA, the CDR3 is TGTGCCTGGAGTGTTCTTGGCGGGGAGTCTGGTGAGCAGTACTTC. This encodes CAWSVLGGESGEQYF.

V gene TRBV7-9 combines with J gene TRBJ2-7; unclear D gene. The CDR3 consists of 14 residues. Trimming took 5 bases from V and 2 from J, leaving 13 bases between them. Germline V lookup: CDR1 SEHNR, CDR2 FQNEAQ (reference sequence). The CDR3 spells CASSPPREPYEQYF. The CDR3 DNA reads TGTGCCAGCAGCCCCCCCCGTGAGCCCTACGAGCAGTACTTC. Together with reference TRBV7-9 and TRBJ2-7, the CDR3 gives the full variable domain: DTGVSQNPRHKITKRGQNVTFRCDPISEHNRLYWYRQTLGQGPEFLTYFQNEAQLEKSRLLSDRFSAERPKGSFSTLEIQRTEQGDSAMYLCASSPPREPYEQYFGPGTRLTVT.

This clonotype was detected once. The chain has TRBV18 and TRBJ2-5; TRBD1 matches at 7 bases. V was clipped by 5 bases and J by 1 base; unmatched bases: 13. The CDR3 loop spans 17 amino acids. Germline CDR1 reads KGHSH; CDR2 reads LQKENI. The CDR3 region is CASSTTRGQSFQETQYF. The CDR3 region has the DNA TGTGCCAGCTCAACAACCCGGGGACAGTCATTCCAAGAGACCCAGTACTTC.

The chain employs TRBV24-1 and TRBJ1-5; D gene uncertain. The CDR3 is 13 amino acids. The germline gives CDR1 KGHDR, CDR2 SFDVKD. V was shortened by 8 bases and J by 0 bases, with 7 bases between the two germline ends. The CDR3, as DNA: TGTGCCACCACTGGAGGTAGCAATCAGCCCCAGCATTTT. Its translation is CATTGGSNQPQHF.

Remarks on this clonotype: One end of the junction fails to match germline, which may point to a read error. The chain combines TRBV28 with TRBJ1-5, with 9 bases fitting TRBD1. The CDR3 runs to 15 residues. CDR1 MDHEN and CDR2 SYDVKM come from the germline V gene. CDR3 sequence: CASSLFTGGKQPQHF. The CDR3 nucleotides are TGTGCCAGCAGTTTATTTACAGGGGGCAAACAGCCCCAGCATTTT.

The rearrangement joins TRBV7-9 to TRBJ2-7, with 9 nucleotides matching TRBD1. Germline V gene lookup returns CDR1 SEHNR and CDR2 FQNEAQ (reference sequence). The ends lost 4 bases at V and 7 bases at J; junction bases unmatched: 8. CDR3 length: 14 residues. This chain's CDR3 is CASSSGTGLREQYF. CDR3 in DNA: TGTGCCAGCAGCTCCGGGACAGGGCTACGGGAGCAGTACTTC.

The chain joins TRBV12-3 or TRBV12-4 to TRBJ2-1; either TRBD1 or TRBD2 may supply D (5 bases each). The CDR3 runs to 12 residues. The germline V and J ends were trimmed by 3 bases and 10 bases, with 10 bases remaining between them. CDR3 region: CASSFRGLEQFF. Written as DNA, the CDR3 is TGTGCCAGCAGTTTTCGGGGCCTAGAGCAGTTCTTC.

This sequence joins TRBV15 and TRBJ2-7; TRBD1 matches at 8 bases. CDR3 length equals 15 residues. The germline V gene has CDR1 LNHNV and CDR2 YYDKDF (reference sequence). V was clipped by 3 bases and J by 3 bases; unmatched bases: 7. The CDR3 reads CATSRTTGDVYEQYF. CDR3 nucleotides: TGTGCCACCAGCAGGACGACAGGGGATGTCTACGAGCAGTACTTC.

The rearrangement uses TRBV5-6 and TRBJ2-7; the D is unclear. From germline, CDR1 is SGHDT and CDR2 YYEEEE. The ends were cut back, 0 bases at V and 5 bases at J, with 6 bases in the middle. The CDR3 loop spans 12 amino acids. CDR3 DNA: TGTGCCAGCAGCTTGGTGACAAACGAGCAGTACTTC. This encodes CASSLVTNEQYF.

CDR3 nucleotides: TGCGCCAGCAGTGGGGATATCACAGATACGCAGTATTTT. This gives the protein CASSGDITDTQYF. The gene calls are TRBV10-1 and TRBJ2-3; D unresolved. Germline V gene data show CDR1 as WNHNN and CDR2 as SYGVQD (reference sequence). CDR3 length: 13 amino acids. V was shortened by 4 bases and J by 2 bases, with 7 bases between the two germline ends.

The V call is TRBV30, the J call TRBJ2-7; 9 bases are shared with TRBD1. Germline trimming cut 0 bases from V and 9 bases from J; bases unmatched to any gene: 9. Germline V gene lookup returns CDR1 GTSNPN and CDR2 SVGIG (reference sequence). This CDR3 is built from 14 residues. CDR3 residues: CAWSVGQGTPPQYF. DNA for the CDR3: TGTGCCTGGAGTGTGGGACAGGGAACTCCTCCGCAGTACTTC. The full variable domain, completed using reference TRBV30 and TRBJ2-7, is SQTIHQWPATLVQPVGSPLSLECTVEGTSNPNLYWYRQAAGRGLQLLFYSVGIGQISSEVPQNLSASRPQDRQFILSSKKLLLSDSGFYLCAWSVGQGTPPQYFGPGTRLTVT.

V gene TRBV28 combines with J gene TRBJ2-3; D is possibly TRBD2 (7 bases). CDR3 length: 11 residues. Germline V gives CDR1 MDHEN, CDR2 SYDVKM. Trimming removed 7 bases from V and 12 bases from J, with 14 bases in between. CDR3 sequence (DNA): TGTGCCAGCAATGTGGGGGGGCCCCAGTATTTT. Translating it yields CASNVGGPQYF.